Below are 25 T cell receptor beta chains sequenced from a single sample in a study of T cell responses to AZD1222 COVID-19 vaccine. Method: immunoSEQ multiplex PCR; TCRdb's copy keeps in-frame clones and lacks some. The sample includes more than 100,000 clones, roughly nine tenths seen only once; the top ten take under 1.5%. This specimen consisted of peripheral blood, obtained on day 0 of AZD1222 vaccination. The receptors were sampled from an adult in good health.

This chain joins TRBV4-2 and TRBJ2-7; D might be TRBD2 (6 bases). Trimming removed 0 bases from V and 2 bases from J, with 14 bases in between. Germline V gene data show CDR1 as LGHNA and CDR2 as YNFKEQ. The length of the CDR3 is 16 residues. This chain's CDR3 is CASSQDNGGAPYEQYF. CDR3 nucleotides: TGTGCCAGCAGCCAAGATAATGGCGGGGCCCCCTACGAGCAGTACTTC.

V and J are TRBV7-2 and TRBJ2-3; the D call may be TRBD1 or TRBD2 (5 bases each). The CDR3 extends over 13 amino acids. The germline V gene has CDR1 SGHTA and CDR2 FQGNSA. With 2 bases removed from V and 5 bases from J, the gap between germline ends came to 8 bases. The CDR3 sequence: CASSLTGGDTQYF. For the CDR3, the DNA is TGTGCCAGCAGCTTAACTGGGGGAGATACGCAGTATTTT.

This chain's CDR3 is CASSPRDSGGLETQYF. CDR3 DNA sequence: TGTGCCAGCTCACCACGGGACTCGGGTGGGCTAGAGACCCAGTACTTC. This chain links TRBV18 with TRBJ2-5; perhaps TRBD2 as D (6 bases). V lost 1 base, J lost 4 bases, and 16 bases lay in between. The germline gives CDR1 KGHSH, CDR2 LQKENI. This CDR3 region has 16 residues.

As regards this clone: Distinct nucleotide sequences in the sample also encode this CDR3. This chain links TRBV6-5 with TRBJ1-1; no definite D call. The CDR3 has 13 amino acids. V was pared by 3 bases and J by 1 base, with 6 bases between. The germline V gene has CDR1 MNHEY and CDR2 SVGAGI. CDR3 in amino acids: CASSYTANTEAFF. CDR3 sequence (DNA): TGTGCCAGCAGTTATACAGCGAACACTGAAGCTTTCTTT.

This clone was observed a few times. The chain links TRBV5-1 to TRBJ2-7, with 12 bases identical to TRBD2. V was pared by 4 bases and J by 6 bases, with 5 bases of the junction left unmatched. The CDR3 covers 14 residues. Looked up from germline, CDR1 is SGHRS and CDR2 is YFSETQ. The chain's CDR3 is CASSATSGGGEQYF. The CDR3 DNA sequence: TGCGCCAGCAGCGCGACTAGCGGGGGAGGCGAGCAGTACTTC.

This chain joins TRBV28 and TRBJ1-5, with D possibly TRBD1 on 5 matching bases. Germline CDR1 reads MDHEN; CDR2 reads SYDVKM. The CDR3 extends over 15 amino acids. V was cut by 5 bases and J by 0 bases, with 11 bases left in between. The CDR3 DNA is TGTGCCAGCAGTCTCCAGGGCCTTAGCAATCAGCCCCAGCATTTT. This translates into CASSLQGLSNQPQHF.

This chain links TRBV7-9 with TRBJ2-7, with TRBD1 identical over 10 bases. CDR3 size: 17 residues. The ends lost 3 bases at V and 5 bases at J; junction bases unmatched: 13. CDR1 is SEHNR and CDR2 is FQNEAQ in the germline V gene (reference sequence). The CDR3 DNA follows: TGTGCCAGCAGCTTTAGCGACAGGGGGCGGACGGAGGACGAGCAGTACTTC. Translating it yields CASSFSDRGRTEDEQYF.

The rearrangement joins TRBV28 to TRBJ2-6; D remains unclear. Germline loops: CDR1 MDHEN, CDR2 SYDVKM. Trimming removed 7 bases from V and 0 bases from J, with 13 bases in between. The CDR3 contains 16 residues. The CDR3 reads CASTPTEVSGANVLTF. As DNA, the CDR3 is TGTGCCAGCACCCCTACGGAAGTCTCTGGGGCCAACGTCCTGACTTTC.

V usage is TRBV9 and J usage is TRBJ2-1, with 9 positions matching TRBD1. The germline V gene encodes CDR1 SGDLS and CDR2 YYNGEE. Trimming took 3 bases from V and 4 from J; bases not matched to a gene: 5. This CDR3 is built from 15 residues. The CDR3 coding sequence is TGTGCCAGCAGCGCCGGGACAGGGTCGTACAATGAGCAGTTCTTC. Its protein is CASSAGTGSYNEQFF.

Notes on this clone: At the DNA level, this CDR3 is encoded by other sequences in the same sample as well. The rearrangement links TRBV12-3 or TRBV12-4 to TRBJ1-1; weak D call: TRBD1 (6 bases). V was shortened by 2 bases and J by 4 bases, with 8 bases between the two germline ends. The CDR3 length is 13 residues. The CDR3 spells CASSLRGGTEAFF. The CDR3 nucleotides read TGTGCCAGCAGTTTAAGGGGGGGCACTGAAGCTTTCTTT.

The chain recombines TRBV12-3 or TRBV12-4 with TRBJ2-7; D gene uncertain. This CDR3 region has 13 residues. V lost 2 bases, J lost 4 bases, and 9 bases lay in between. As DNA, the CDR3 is TGTGCCAGCAGTTTAACGCGTGAATACGAGCAGTACTTC. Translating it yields CASSLTREYEQYF.

CDR3 sequence reads: CASSLQGVSYGYTF. CDR3 sequence (DNA): TGTGCCAGCAGTCTACAGGGGGTGAGCTATGGCTACACCTTC. This chain links TRBV6-5 with TRBJ1-2; 8 bases are shared with TRBD1. The CDR3 runs to 14 residues. V lost 5 bases, J lost 4 bases, and 6 bases stayed unmatched. Looked up from germline, CDR1 is MNHEY and CDR2 is SVGAGI.

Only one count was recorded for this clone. CDR3: CASSAYQRGNYGYTF. CDR3 DNA: TGCGCCAGCAGCGCATACCAAAGGGGTAACTATGGCTACACCTTC. This chain connects TRBV5-1 to TRBJ1-2; TRBD1 is a possible D gene (5 bases). V was clipped by 4 bases and J by 1 base, with 14 bases between them. There are 15 residues in the CDR3. The germline gives CDR1 SGHRS, CDR2 YFSETQ.

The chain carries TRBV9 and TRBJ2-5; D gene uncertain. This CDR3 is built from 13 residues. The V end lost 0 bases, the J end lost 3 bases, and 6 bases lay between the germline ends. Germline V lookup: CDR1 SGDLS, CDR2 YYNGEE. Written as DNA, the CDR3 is TGTGCCAGCAGCGTAGGCAGAGAAGAGACCCAGTACTTC. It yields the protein CASSVGREETQYF.

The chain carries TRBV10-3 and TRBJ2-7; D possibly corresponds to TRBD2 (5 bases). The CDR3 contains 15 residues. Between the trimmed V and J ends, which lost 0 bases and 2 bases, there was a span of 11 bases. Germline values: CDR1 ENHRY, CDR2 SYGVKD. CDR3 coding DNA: TGTGCCATCAGTGAGTCCGGGAATTTGGCCTACGAGCAGTACTTC. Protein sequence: CAISESGNLAYEQYF.

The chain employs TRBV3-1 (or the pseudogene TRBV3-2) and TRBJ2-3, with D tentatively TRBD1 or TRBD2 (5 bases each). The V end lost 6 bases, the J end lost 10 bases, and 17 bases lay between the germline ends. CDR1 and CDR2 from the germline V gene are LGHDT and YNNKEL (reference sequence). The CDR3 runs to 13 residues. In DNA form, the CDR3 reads TGTGCCAGCAGTTCACAGGCTCCGAGGGCGCAGTATTTT. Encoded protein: CASSSQAPRAQYF.

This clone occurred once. The CDR3 spells CASSLGTPNSNQPQHF. The CDR3 DNA is TGTGCCAGCAGCTTAGGGACACCGAATAGCAATCAGCCCCAGCATTTT. The chain employs TRBV5-5 and TRBJ1-5, with a tentative D call TRBD1 (6 bases). The ends were cut back, 2 bases at V and 0 bases at J, with 12 bases in the middle. CDR3 length: 16 residues. Germline-derived CDR1 and CDR2 are SGHKS and YYEKEE (reference sequence).

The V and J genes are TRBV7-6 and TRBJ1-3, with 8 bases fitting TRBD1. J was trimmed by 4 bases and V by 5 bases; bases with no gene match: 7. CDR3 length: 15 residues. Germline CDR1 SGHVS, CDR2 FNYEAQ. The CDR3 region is CASSRTTGDGNTIYF. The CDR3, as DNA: TGTGCCAGCAGCAGAACGACAGGGGACGGAAACACCATATATTTT.

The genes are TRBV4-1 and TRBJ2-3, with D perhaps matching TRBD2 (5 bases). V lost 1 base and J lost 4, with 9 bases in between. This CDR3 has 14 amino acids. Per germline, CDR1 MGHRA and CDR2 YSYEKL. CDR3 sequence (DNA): TGCGCCAGCAGCCAAGGGGGAGTTCCAGATACGCAGTATTTT. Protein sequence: CASSQGGVPDTQYF.

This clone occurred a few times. Here the CDR3 reads CATSDLNSGYTF. The CDR3 bases are TGTGCCACCAGTGATTTGAATAGTGGCTACACCTTC. This chain uses TRBV24-1 with TRBJ1-2, with D uncertain. Per germline, CDR1 KGHDR and CDR2 SFDVKD. With 0 bases removed from V and 7 bases from J, the gap between germline ends came to 5 bases. The CDR3 loop spans 12 amino acids.

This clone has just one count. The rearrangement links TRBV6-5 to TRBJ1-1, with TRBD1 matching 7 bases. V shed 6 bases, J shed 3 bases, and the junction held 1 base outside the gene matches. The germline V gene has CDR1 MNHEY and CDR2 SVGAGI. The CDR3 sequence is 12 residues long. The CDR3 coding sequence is TGTGCCAGCAGGACAGGGTACACTGAAGCTTTCTTT. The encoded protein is CASRTGYTEAFF.

The CDR3 loop reads CASSFRQGGSYEQYF. The DNA for the CDR3 is TGTGCCAGCAGTTTTCGACAGGGGGGATCCTACGAGCAGTACTTC. The chain has TRBV27 and TRBJ2-7; 9 bases are a match to TRBD1. The V gene end was trimmed by 3 bases and the J gene end by 1 base; junction bases not matched to a gene: 4. The CDR3 totals 15 residues. Germline V gene lookup returns CDR1 MNHEY and CDR2 SMNVEV (reference sequence).

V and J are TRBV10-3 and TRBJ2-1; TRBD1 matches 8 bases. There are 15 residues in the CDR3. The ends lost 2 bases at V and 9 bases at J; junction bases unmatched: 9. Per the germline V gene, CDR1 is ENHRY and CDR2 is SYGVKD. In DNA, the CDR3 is TGTGCCATCAGTGAGGGGTTACAGGGGGTCGGTGAGCAGTTCTTC. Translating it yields CAISEGLQGVGEQFF.

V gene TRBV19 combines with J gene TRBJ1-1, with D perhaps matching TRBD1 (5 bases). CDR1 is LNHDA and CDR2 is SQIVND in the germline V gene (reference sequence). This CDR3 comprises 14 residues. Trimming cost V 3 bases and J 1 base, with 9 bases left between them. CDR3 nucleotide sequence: TGTGCCAGTAGTATGTCGCAGGGGAACACTGAAGCTTTCTTT. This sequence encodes CASSMSQGNTEAFF.

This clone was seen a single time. CDR3 residues: CASSHITQDRGEKLFF. CDR3 DNA: TGTGCCAGCAGCCACATCACCCAGGACAGGGGAGAAAAACTGTTTTTT. The chain links TRBV3-1 (or the pseudogene TRBV3-2) to TRBJ1-4, with 9 bases fitting TRBD1. CDR1 LGHDT and CDR2 YNNKEL come from the germline V gene (reference sequence). The V segment lost 3 bases and the J segment 8 bases; nucleotides outside the gene matches: 10. This CDR3 comprises 16 residues.